Listed here is a single T cell receptor beta chain. Its antigen remains unidentified. This CDR3 is also generated by other DNA sequences in the sample. The data were obtained in a study of shared clonotypes between healthy human individuals. Regarding the study as a whole: Naive subsets, compared against memory subsets, generally had larger estimated richness values. Donors were few, which limited the genetic and exposure-history diversity represented.

CDR3 length: 14 residues. Germline values: CDR1 MNHNY, CDR2 SVGAGI (reference sequence). V was cut by 0 bases and J by 0 bases, with 6 bases left in between. Replicate PCRs run on sorted subsets employed 150 to 250 ng DNA, approximately 30,000 T cell genomes. Using immunoSEQ multiplex PCR, the repertoire was profiled, and TCRdb retains in-frame clones only, with some absent. The sample has some 1,900,000 clones; roughly 95% are singletons. Selected positively for CCR7 and CD45RO-negative, naive CD8 cells excluded terminally differentiated effector memory CD45RA+ cells. The clonotype originates from a man younger than 30 in good health. The chain employs TRBV6-6 and TRBJ2-7; perhaps TRBD2 as D (5 bases). Input material: naive CD8+ T cells sorted from blood. CDR3 coding DNA: TGTGCCAGCAGTTACTCGGGGAGCTCCTACGAGCAGTACTTC. Translated, it gives CASSYSGSSYEQYF.